This is a list of T cell receptor beta chains from one sample in a study of blood T cell repertoires in COVID-19. Only in-frame clones appear in the TCRdb table, and some are missing; sequencing was by immunoSEQ multiplex PCR. The table has about 83,000 clones, about 84% seen once. The material sequenced was peripheral blood. Receptors were obtained from a man aged 50 to 60 with active COVID-19. Both conserved end residues are part of each CDR3. Each record gives: clone size, D gene, V gene, J gene, CDR3 DNA, CDR3 protein. D genes are given only for firm matches. Clone size is not always given. Where it is, it says once, few, many or a class for expanded clones.

size: -; D: -; V: TRBV18; J: TRBJ2-2; DNA: TGTGCCAGCTCACCCAGGGAGGCAGGCACCGGGGAGCTGTTTTTT; CDR3: CASSPREAGTGELFF
size: many; D: -; V: TRBV7-9; J: TRBJ1-2; DNA: TGTGCCAGCAGTTTACATTCAGGGTCCTATGGCTACACCTTC; CDR3: CASSLHSGSYGYTF
size: -; D: -; V: TRBV5-1; J: TRBJ2-3; DNA: TGCGCCAGCAGCTTGGCCATTAGCAACACAGATACGCAGTATTTT; CDR3: CASSLAISNTDTQYF
size: -; D: -; V: TRBV5-1; J: TRBJ1-1; DNA: TGCGCCAGCAGCTTGGACAGGGTTGGAGCTTTCTTT; CDR3: CASSLDRVGAFF
size: -; D: -; V: TRBV28; J: TRBJ1-5; DNA: TGTGCCACTCAGTTTAGAGGTTCTAGCAATCAGCCCCAGCATTTT; CDR3: CATQFRGSSNQPQHF
size: once; D: TRBD2; V: TRBV19; J: TRBJ2-7; DNA: TGTGCCAGTAGGCCACCTAGCGGGGGGGCCGGCGAGCAGTACTTC; CDR3: CASRPPSGGAGEQYF
size: -; D: -; V: TRBV4-3; J: TRBJ1-4; DNA: TGCGCCAGCAGCCCCACCTGGCAGGGCCTTAATGAAAAACTGTTTTTT; CDR3: CASSPTWQGLNEKLFF
size: once; D: -; V: TRBV27; J: TRBJ2-1; DNA: TGTGCCAGCAGTTTAGGGCGGGACAGAGGCCTCCTTTATTCGTTCTTC; CDR3: CASSLGRDRGLLYSFF
size: -; D: TRBD1; V: TRBV7-9; J: TRBJ1-3; DNA: TGTGCCAGCAGCCGAGAGGGACAGGGAGGGAGAAACACCATATATTTT; CDR3: CASSREGQGGRNTIYF
size: few; D: -; V: TRBV11-2; J: TRBJ2-2; DNA: TGTGCCAGCAGCCCGCGGGGGCCGGTCACCGGGGAGCTGTTTTTT; CDR3: CASSPRGPVTGELFF
size: -; D: -; V: TRBV4-3; J: TRBJ1-1; DNA: TGCGCCAGCAGCCAAACAAGAAACACTGAAGCTTTCTTT; CDR3: CASSQTRNTEAFF
size: -; D: TRBD1; V: TRBV7-8; J: TRBJ2-5; DNA: TGTGCCAGCAGCCCCGGGACAGGGGTACAAGAGACCCAGTACTTC; CDR3: CASSPGTGVQETQYF
size: -; D: -; V: TRBV29-1; J: TRBJ2-5; DNA: TGCAGCGCCTCTCAGGGGCAAGAGACCCAGTACTTC; CDR3: CSASQGQETQYF
size: once; D: -; V: TRBV9; J: TRBJ2-7; DNA: TGTGCCAGCAGCGTAGCTGCGGGGATTACCTACGAGCAGTACTTC; CDR3: CASSVAAGITYEQYF
size: -; D: -; V: TRBV11-2; J: TRBJ2-7; DNA: TGTGCCAGCAGCTTGATGGGGGCGAACTACGAGCAGTACTTC; CDR3: CASSLMGANYEQYF
size: -; D: -; V: TRBV5-1; J: TRBJ2-7; DNA: TGCGCCAGCAGCGACCAACCAGGATCCTACGAGCAGTACTTC; CDR3: CASSDQPGSYEQYF